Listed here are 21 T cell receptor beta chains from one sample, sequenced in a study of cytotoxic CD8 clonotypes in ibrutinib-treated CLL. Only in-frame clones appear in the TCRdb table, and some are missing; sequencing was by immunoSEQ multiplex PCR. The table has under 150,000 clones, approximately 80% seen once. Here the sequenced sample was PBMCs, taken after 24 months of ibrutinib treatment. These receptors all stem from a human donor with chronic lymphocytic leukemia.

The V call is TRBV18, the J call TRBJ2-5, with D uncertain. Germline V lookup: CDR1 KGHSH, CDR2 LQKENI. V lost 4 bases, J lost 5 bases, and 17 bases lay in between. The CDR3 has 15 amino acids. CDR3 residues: CASSQTLDRQETQYF. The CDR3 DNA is TGTGCCAGCTCACAGACTCTCGACCGCCAGGAGACCCAGTACTTC.

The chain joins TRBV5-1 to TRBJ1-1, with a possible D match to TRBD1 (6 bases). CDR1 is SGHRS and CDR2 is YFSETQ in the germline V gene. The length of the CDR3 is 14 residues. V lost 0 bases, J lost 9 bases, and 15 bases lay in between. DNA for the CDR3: TGCGCCAGCAGCTTGGCCGGAAGGGGGTCTCAAGCTTTCTTT. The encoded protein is CASSLAGRGSQAFF.

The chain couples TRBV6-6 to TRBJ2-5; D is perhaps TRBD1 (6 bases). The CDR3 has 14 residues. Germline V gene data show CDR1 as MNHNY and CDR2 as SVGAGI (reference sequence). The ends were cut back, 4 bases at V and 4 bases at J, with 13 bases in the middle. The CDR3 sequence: CASSSLQGRETQYF. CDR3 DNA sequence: TGTGCCAGCAGTTCCCTGCAGGGGAGAGAGACCCAGTACTTC.

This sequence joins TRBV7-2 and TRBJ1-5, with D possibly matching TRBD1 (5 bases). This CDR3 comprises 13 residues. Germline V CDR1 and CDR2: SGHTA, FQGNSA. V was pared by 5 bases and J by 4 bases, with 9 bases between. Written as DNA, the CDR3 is TGTGCCAGCAGCATGAAGGGGAATCAGCCCCAGCATTTT. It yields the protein CASSMKGNQPQHF.

Written as DNA, the CDR3 is TGTGCCAGTAGTTGGACACTCGAAGCTTTCTTT. Protein: CASSWTLEAFF. This chain uses TRBV19 with TRBJ1-1, with D possibly TRBD1 on 5 matching bases. The CDR3 totals 11 residues. Germline CDR1 is LNHDA and CDR2 is SQIVND (reference sequence). With 5 bases removed from V and 8 bases from J, the gap between germline ends came to 9 bases.

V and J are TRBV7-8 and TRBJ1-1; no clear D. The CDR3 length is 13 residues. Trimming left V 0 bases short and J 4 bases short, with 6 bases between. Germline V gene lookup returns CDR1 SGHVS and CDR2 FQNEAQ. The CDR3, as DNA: TGTGCCAGCAGCTTAGCGCGGGGCACTGAAGCTTTCTTT. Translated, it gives CASSLARGTEAFF.

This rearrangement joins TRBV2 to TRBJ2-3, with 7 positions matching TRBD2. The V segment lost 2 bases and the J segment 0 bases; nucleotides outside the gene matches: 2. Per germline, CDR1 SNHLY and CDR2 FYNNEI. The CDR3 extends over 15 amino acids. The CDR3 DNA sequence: TGTGCCAGCAGTGAACTAGCGGTTAGCACAGATACGCAGTATTTT. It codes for CASSELAVSTDTQYF.

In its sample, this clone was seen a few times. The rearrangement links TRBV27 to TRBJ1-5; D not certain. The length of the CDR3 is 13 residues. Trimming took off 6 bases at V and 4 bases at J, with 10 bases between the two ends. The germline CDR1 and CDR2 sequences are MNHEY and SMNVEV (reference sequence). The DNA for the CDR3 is TGTGCCAGCAGCCAGCTACGTAATCAGCCCCAGCATTTT. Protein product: CASSQLRNQPQHF.

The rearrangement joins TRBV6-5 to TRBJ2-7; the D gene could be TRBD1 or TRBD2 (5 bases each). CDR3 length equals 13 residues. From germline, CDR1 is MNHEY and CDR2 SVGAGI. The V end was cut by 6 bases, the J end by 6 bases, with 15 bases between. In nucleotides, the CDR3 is TGTGCCAGCAGGTGGGGACCCGCCCTCGAGCAGTACTTC. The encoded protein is CASRWGPALEQYF.

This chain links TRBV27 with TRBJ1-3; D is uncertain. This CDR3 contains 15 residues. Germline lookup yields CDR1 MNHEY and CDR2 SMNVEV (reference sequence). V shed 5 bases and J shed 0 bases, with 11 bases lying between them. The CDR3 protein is CASSPTPSSGNTIYF. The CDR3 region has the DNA TGTGCCAGCAGTCCTACCCCCTCCTCTGGAAACACCATATATTTT.

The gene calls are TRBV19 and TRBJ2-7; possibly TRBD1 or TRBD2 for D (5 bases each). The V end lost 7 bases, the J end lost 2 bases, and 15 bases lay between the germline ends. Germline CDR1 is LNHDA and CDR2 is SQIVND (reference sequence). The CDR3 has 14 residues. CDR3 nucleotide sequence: TGTGCCAGTAACACCGGGACCCCTCCCTACGAGCAGTACTTC. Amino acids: CASNTGTPPYEQYF.

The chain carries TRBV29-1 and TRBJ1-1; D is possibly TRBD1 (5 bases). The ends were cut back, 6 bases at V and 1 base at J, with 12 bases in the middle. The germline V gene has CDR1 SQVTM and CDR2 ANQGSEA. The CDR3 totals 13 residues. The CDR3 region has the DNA TGCAGCGTGGTGGGACCGAAGAACACTGAAGCTTTCTTT. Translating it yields CSVVGPKNTEAFF.

CDR3 sequence: CASSVDTGTETQYF. DNA of the CDR3: TGTGCCAGCAGCGTAGATACGGGGACAGAGACCCAGTACTTC. The chain joins TRBV9 to TRBJ2-5; D possibly matches TRBD1 or TRBD2 (5 bases each). Germline CDR1 reads SGDLS; CDR2 reads YYNGEE. The CDR3 sequence is 14 residues long. V shed 0 bases and J shed 4 bases, with 10 bases lying between them.

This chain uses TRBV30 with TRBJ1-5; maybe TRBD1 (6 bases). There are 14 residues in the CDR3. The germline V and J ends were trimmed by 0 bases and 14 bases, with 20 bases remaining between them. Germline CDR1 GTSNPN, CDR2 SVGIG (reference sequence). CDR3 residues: CAWSVGGVPSKEHF. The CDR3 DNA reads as TGTGCCTGGAGTGTCGGGGGCGTTCCGTCAAAAGAGCATTTT.

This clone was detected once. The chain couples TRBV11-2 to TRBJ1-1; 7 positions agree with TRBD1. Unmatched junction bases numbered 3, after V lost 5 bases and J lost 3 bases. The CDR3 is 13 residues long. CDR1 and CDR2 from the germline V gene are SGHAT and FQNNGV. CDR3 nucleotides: TGTGCCAGCAGCAGAACAGGGGACACTGAAGCTTTCTTT. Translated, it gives CASSRTGDTEAFF.

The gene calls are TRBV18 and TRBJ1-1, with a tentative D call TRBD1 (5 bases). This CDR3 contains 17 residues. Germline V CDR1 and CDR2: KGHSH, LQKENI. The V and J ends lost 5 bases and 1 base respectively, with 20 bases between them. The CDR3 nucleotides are TGTGCCAGCTCATCGCAGGGAAATTCAGTTCAGAACACTGAAGCTTTCTTT. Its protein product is CASSSQGNSVQNTEAFF.

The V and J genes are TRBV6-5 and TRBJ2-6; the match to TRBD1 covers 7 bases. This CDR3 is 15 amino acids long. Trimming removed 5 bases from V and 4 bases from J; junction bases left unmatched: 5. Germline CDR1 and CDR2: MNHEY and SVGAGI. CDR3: CASSTTGEGANVLTF. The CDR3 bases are TGTGCCAGCAGTACAACAGGGGAGGGGGCCAACGTCCTGACTTTC.

CDR3 residues: CASSVGLAEETQYF. CDR3 sequence (DNA): TGTGCCAGCAGCGTAGGACTAGCGGAGGAGACCCAGTACTTC. The rearrangement uses TRBV9 and TRBJ2-5; 9 bases are shared with TRBD2. This CDR3 spans 14 amino acids. J gave up 5 bases and V 0 bases, and 2 bases lay outside the gene matches. CDR1 SGDLS and CDR2 YYNGEE come from the germline V gene.

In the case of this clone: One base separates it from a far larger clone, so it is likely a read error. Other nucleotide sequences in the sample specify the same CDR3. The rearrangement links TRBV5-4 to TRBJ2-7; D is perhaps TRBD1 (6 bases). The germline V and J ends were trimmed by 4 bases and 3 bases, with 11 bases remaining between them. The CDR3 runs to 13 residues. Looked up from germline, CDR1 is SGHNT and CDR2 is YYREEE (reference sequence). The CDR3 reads CASSQEGGYEQYF. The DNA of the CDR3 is TGTGCCAGCAGCCAAGAAGGGGGCTACGAGCAGTACTTC.

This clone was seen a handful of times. The CDR3 spells CASSVGTGNTFPLHF. In nucleotides, the CDR3 is TGTGCCAGCAGTGTCGGGACAGGGAATACCTTCCCCCTCCACTTT. V usage is TRBV7-2 and J usage is TRBJ1-6; TRBD1 aligns across 9 bases. The CDR3 length is 15 residues. CDR1 SGHTA and CDR2 FQGNSA come from the germline V gene. The trim removed 6 bases at V and 13 bases at J, leaving 13 bases unmatched. Full variable domain (missing parts from reference TRBV7-2 and TRBJ1-6): GAGVSQSPSNKVTEKGKDVELRCDPISGHTALYWYRQSLGQGLEFLIYFQGNSAPDKSGLPSDRFSAERTGGSVSTLTIQRTQQEDSAVYLCASSVGTGNTFPLHFGNGTRLTVT.

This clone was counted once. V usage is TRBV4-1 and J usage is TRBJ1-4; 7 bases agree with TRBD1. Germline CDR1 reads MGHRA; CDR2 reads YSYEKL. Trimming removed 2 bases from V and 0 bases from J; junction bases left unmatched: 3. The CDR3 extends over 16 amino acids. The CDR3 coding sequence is TGCGCCAGCAGCCAACCCCAGGGGGCAACTAATGAAAAACTGTTTTTT. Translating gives CASSQPQGATNEKLFF.